This T cell receptor (beta chain) came from a study of chemoradiotherapy in HPV16-positive cancers. Using immunoSEQ multiplex PCR, the repertoire was profiled, and TCRdb retains in-frame clones only, with some absent. The data show 30,000 or so clones, about 89% seen once. The clonotype originates from a human donor with HPV-associated anogenital cancer. This sample comprised blood, obtained from a patient who underwent chemoradiotherapy.

Written as DNA, the CDR3 is TGCAGCGTTGCCAGCGGTACCTACGAGCAGTACTTC. Translating it yields CSVASGTYEQYF. The chain links TRBV29-1 to TRBJ2-7; TRBD2 might be the D (5 bases). This CDR3 has 12 residues. V lost 4 bases, J lost 2 bases, and 9 bases lay in between. Germline CDR1 is SQVTM and CDR2 is ANQGSEA.